The 28 T cell receptor beta chains presented below share a single source sample, sequenced in a study of cytomegalovirus exposure and HLA in healthy donors (dated by TCRdb to 2016 to 2017). The library came from the immunoSEQ multiplex PCR assay. TCRdb holds this immuneACCESS table with in-frame rearrangements only. Some clones are missing; in checked studies, unresolved V genes explain under half, and the rest has no known cause. For this sample there are over 200,000 clones; roughly 88% appear just once. The ten most abundant clones make up around an eighth of the sample. Material: PBMCs. The receptors stem from a woman in her 30s in good health and CMV-seropositive.

The V call is TRBV9, the J call TRBJ2-7, with 11 bases matching TRBD2. Germline assignment: CDR1 SGDLS and CDR2 YYNGEE. Trimming took 3 bases from V and 4 from J; bases not matched to a gene: 9. The CDR3 loop spans 16 amino acids. The CDR3 sequence: CASSAQPGLAAYEQYF. CDR3 DNA: TGTGCCAGCAGCGCTCAACCGGGACTAGCGGCTTACGAGCAGTACTTC.

The chain combines TRBV9 with TRBJ2-1; possible D gene TRBD2, 6 bases. Germline values: CDR1 SGDLS, CDR2 YYNGEE. V gave up 0 bases and J gave up 1 base, with 8 bases separating them. This CDR3 is built from 15 residues. The CDR3 reads CASSVVAESYNEQFF. DNA of the CDR3: TGTGCCAGCAGCGTAGTAGCGGAGTCCTACAATGAGCAGTTCTTC.

This clone has a single count. The CDR3 nucleotides read TGCAGCGTTGAGGGAGGGCTAGCGGCCCTCTACAATGAGCAGTTCTTC. This translates into CSVEGGLAALYNEQFF. The chain is built from TRBV29-1 and TRBJ2-1, with 7 bases lining up with TRBD2. Germline assignment: CDR1 SQVTM and CDR2 ANQGSEA. The CDR3 sequence is 16 residues long. With 3 bases clipped from V and 3 bases from J, the junction kept 11 bases outside the gene matches.

The J gene is TRBJ2-3, the V gene TRBV7-3; 9 bases fit TRBD2. V was pared by 5 bases and J by 0 bases, with 3 bases of the junction left unmatched. The CDR3 length is 15 residues. CDR1 and CDR2 from the germline V gene are SGHTA and FQGTGA. The CDR3 sequence is CASSLAGYSTDTQYF. In DNA form, the CDR3 reads TGTGCCAGCAGCCTAGCGGGATACAGCACAGATACGCAGTATTTT.

The chain is built from TRBV4-1 and TRBJ2-1; D is uncertain. This CDR3 is 15 amino acids long. Trimming left V 2 bases short and J 6 bases short, with 14 bases between. Germline CDR1 and CDR2: MGHRA and YSYEKL. CDR3 sequence reads: CASSQRFADPNEQFF. CDR3 in DNA: TGCGCCAGCAGCCAAAGATTCGCCGATCCCAATGAGCAGTTCTTC.

The chain uses TRBV6-5 and TRBJ1-1; D call uncertain. Germline lookup yields CDR1 MNHEY and CDR2 SVGAGI. With 0 bases removed from V and 3 bases from J, the gap between germline ends came to 8 bases. The CDR3 length is 14 residues. The CDR3 protein is CASSYSTLDTEAFF. DNA for the CDR3: TGTGCCAGCAGTTACTCGACTTTGGACACTGAAGCTTTCTTT.

The DNA of the CDR3 is TGTGCCAGCAGCACGGCGCCCACAGATACGCAGTATTTT. Its translation is CASSTAPTDTQYF. This chain uses TRBV27 with TRBJ2-3, with D unresolved. The germline V gene encodes CDR1 MNHEY and CDR2 SMNVEV (reference sequence). Trimming cost V 6 bases and J 2 bases, with 9 bases left between them. There are 13 residues in the CDR3.

V and J are TRBV2 and TRBJ1-1; D unclear. CDR1 and CDR2 (germline): SNHLY, FYNNEI. This CDR3 has 14 amino acids. Trimming removed 3 bases from V and 3 bases from J, with 11 bases in between. The CDR3 nucleotides read TGTGCCAGCAGTGATTCCCACGGATACACTGAAGCTTTCTTT. Protein product: CASSDSHGYTEAFF. Complete variable domain (other parts from reference TRBV2 and TRBJ1-1): EPEVTQTPSHQVTQMGQEVILRCVPISNHLYFYWYRQILGQKVEFLVSFYNNEISEKSEIFDDQFSVERPDGSNFTLKIRSTKLEDSAMYFCASSDSHGYTEAFFGQGTRLTVV.

The V gene is TRBV5-1, the J gene TRBJ1-4; D gene uncertain. The CDR3 has 13 residues. Germline CDR1 SGHRS, CDR2 YFSETQ. Between the trimmed V and J ends, which lost 4 bases and 3 bases, there was a span of 7 bases. The CDR3 DNA follows: TGCGCCAGCAGCCCCGGGGCTAATGAAAAACTGTTTTTT. Its protein product is CASSPGANEKLFF.

This chain uses TRBV2 with TRBJ1-5; 7 positions agree with TRBD1. The V segment lost 6 bases and the J segment 2 bases; nucleotides outside the gene matches: 4. The germline CDR1 and CDR2 sequences are SNHLY and FYNNEI. The CDR3 totals 14 residues. Here the CDR3 DNA reads TGTGCCAGCAGAACCGGACAGGGCAATCAGCCCCAGCATTTT. Protein product: CASRTGQGNQPQHF. Full variable domain (remainder filled in from reference TRBV2 and TRBJ1-5): EPEVTQTPSHQVTQMGQEVILRCVPISNHLYFYWYRQILGQKVEFLVSFYNNEISEKSEIFDDQFSVERPDGSNFTLKIRSTKLEDSAMYFCASRTGQGNQPQHFGDGTRLSIL.

A remark on this clone: Other DNA sequences in the sample encode the same CDR3. This chain links TRBV10-3 with TRBJ1-2; 7 nucleotides match TRBD1. Germline CDR1 and CDR2: ENHRY and SYGVKD. With V trimmed by 4 bases and J by 8 bases, 4 bases remained unmatched. There are 12 residues in the CDR3. CDR3 bases: TGTGCCATCAGTGGACAGGGTCGGGGCTACACCTTC. The encoded protein is CAISGQGRGYTF.

The chain joins TRBV4-3 to TRBJ2-3; D gene uncertain. This CDR3 has 16 residues. Looked up from germline, CDR1 is LGHNA and CDR2 is YSLEER. V was cut by 0 bases and J by 2 bases, with 12 bases left in between. Written as DNA, the CDR3 is TGCGCCAGCAGCCAAGAGCCTAGTGCCTACACAGATACGCAGTATTTT. Translation: CASSQEPSAYTDTQYF.

The J gene is TRBJ2-1, the V gene TRBV2, with 10 bases aligning to TRBD2. V shed 8 bases, J shed 2 bases, and the junction held 6 bases outside the gene matches. Per germline, CDR1 SNHLY and CDR2 FYNNEI. The CDR3 is 15 residues long. The CDR3 DNA follows: TGTGCCAGCCGGCCCGGGACTAGCGCCTACAATGAGCAGTTCTTC. Residues: CASRPGTSAYNEQFF. Together with reference TRBV2 and TRBJ2-1, the CDR3 gives the full variable domain: EPEVTQTPSHQVTQMGQEVILRCVPISNHLYFYWYRQILGQKVEFLVSFYNNEISEKSEIFDDQFSVERPDGSNFTLKIRSTKLEDSAMYFCASRPGTSAYNEQFFGPGTRLTVL.

With respect to this clone: The same CDR3 arises from other DNA sequences in this sample as well. V is TRBV11-2 and J is TRBJ1-2; 7 positions match TRBD1. This CDR3 region has 13 residues. Unmatched junction bases numbered 3, after V lost 0 bases and J lost 8 bases. Looked up from germline, CDR1 is SGHAT and CDR2 is FQNNGV. In DNA form, the CDR3 reads TGTGCCAGCAGCTTAGATAGGGGGCGCGGCTACACCTTC. Amino acid sequence: CASSLDRGRGYTF.

This chain links TRBV29-1 with TRBJ2-5; tentative D call: TRBD2 (6 bases). Per germline, CDR1 SQVTM and CDR2 ANQGSEA. V lost 0 bases, J lost 7 bases, and 21 bases lay in between. CDR3 length: 16 residues. CDR3 protein: CSVEDWDSGAARTQYF. CDR3 sequence (DNA): TGCAGCGTTGAAGACTGGGATTCGGGAGCCGCACGGACCCAGTACTTC. Based on the CDR3 plus reference TRBV29-1 and TRBJ2-5, the full variable domain is SAVISQKPSRDICQRGTSLTIQCQVDSQVTMMFWYRQQPGQSLTLIATANQGSEATYESGFVIDKFPISRPNLTFSTLTVSNMSPEDSSIYLCSVEDWDSGAARTQYFGPGTRLLVL.

Concerning this clone itself: The junction shows a germline mismatch at one end, possibly a read error. The chain recombines TRBV14 with TRBJ2-7, with a weak D call TRBD1 (6 bases). Germline lookup yields CDR1 SGHDN and CDR2 FVKESK. The CDR3 length is 13 residues. CDR3 region: CASSIPTGGEQYF. CDR3 DNA: TGTGCCAGCAGCATCCCGACAGGAGGCGAGCAATACTTC.

The chain combines TRBV5-1 with TRBJ2-3; 7 nucleotides line up with TRBD2. The germline V gene encodes CDR1 SGHRS and CDR2 YFSETQ. J gave up 0 bases and V 7 bases, and 2 bases lay outside the gene matches. The CDR3 is 13 amino acids. This CDR3 is CASHSGSTDTQYF. Here the CDR3 DNA reads TGCGCCAGCCATAGCGGGAGCACAGATACGCAGTATTTT.

This clone was recorded only once. This chain joins TRBV5-1 and TRBJ1-4; the match to TRBD1 covers 9 bases. CDR3 length equals 15 residues. With 2 bases clipped from V and 4 bases from J, the junction kept 3 bases outside the gene matches. In germline, CDR1 is SGHRS, CDR2 YFSETQ. The DNA for the CDR3 is TGCGCCAGCAGCTTATGGACAGGGGTTAATGAAAAACTGTTTTTT. Encoded protein: CASSLWTGVNEKLFF.

J is TRBJ1-5 and V is TRBV28; D ambiguous. Germline assignment: CDR1 MDHEN and CDR2 SYDVKM. This CDR3 region has 12 residues. Trimming cost V 5 bases and J 4 bases, with 6 bases left between them. DNA of the CDR3: TGTGCCAGCAGTCCGACGAATCAGCCCCAGCATTTT. This codes for CASSPTNQPQHF.

The chain combines TRBV29-1 with TRBJ2-7; D is undetermined. This CDR3 contains 10 residues. V lost 5 bases and J lost 2, with 4 bases in between. Germline V gene data show CDR1 as SQVTM and CDR2 as ANQGSEA. The CDR3 sequence: CSVRTYEQYF. CDR3 nucleotides: TGCAGCGTTAGAACCTACGAGCAGTACTTC.

This clone was observed a single time. V usage is TRBV4-1 and J usage is TRBJ2-7; D unresolved. There are 14 residues in the CDR3. Germline CDR1 and CDR2: MGHRA and YSYEKL. Trimming shortened V by 1 base and J by 5 bases, and 12 bases separated the two germline ends. The CDR3, as DNA: TGCGCCAGCAGCCAAGTCCTCTTAGGACACGAGCAGTACTTC. Protein product: CASSQVLLGHEQYF.

As to this clone: Other DNA sequences in the same sample also yield this CDR3. The chain employs TRBV30 and TRBJ1-1; TRBD1 agrees at 8 bases. Germline V gene sequence: CDR1 GTSNPN, CDR2 SVGIG (reference sequence). With V trimmed by 0 bases and J by 4 bases, 1 base remained unmatched. The CDR3 consists of 13 residues. The CDR3 sequence: CAWSVTGGTEAFF. Written as DNA, the CDR3 is TGTGCCTGGAGTGTTACAGGGGGCACTGAAGCTTTCTTT.

This clone has a single count. The chain is built from TRBV9 and TRBJ1-3; D perhaps matches TRBD1 (5 bases). Germline CDR1 reads SGDLS; CDR2 reads YYNGEE. The CDR3 consists of 15 residues. The V end was cut by 3 bases, the J end by 0 bases, with 10 bases between. CDR3 nucleotides: TGTGCCAGCAGCGCCCGGGGGGTCTCTGGAAACACCATATATTTT. Amino acids: CASSARGVSGNTIYF.

The rearrangement links TRBV7-9 to TRBJ2-1; unclear D gene. CDR3 size: 14 residues. Trimming took 3 bases from V and 4 from J, leaving 10 bases between them. Germline values: CDR1 SEHNR, CDR2 FQNEAQ (reference sequence). The DNA of the CDR3 is TGTGCCAGCAGCTTTGTTAAGGGTTACAATGAGCAGTTCTTC. Its protein product is CASSFVKGYNEQFF.

The rearrangement joins TRBV10-2 to TRBJ2-7; 8 bases map to TRBD2. Germline V lookup: CDR1 WSHSY, CDR2 SAAADI. The CDR3 runs 15 residues. J lost 4 bases, V lost 3 bases, and 8 bases had no gene match. CDR3 sequence reads: CASSDSAGVTYEQYF. The DNA for the CDR3 is TGCGCCAGCAGTGACTCAGCGGGAGTTACTTACGAGCAGTACTTC.

The CDR3 region is CASTWTGNTGELFF. The CDR3 DNA is TGTGCCAGCACTTGGACAGGGAACACCGGGGAGCTGTTTTTT. This rearrangement joins TRBV7-2 to TRBJ2-2, with 7 bases lining up with TRBD1. This CDR3 has 14 residues. The V segment lost 7 bases and the J segment 1 base; nucleotides outside the gene matches: 3. The V gene's germline CDR1 is SGHTA and CDR2 FQGNSA.

The gene calls are TRBV4-1 and TRBJ1-2, with D hard to call. Germline assignment: CDR1 MGHRA and CDR2 YSYEKL. The CDR3 totals 12 residues. Between the trimmed V and J ends, which lost 0 bases and 4 bases, there was a span of 3 bases. CDR3 sequence (DNA): TGCGCCAGCAGCCAAGAAACCTATGGCTACACCTTC. Protein product: CASSQETYGYTF.

The chain uses TRBV9 and TRBJ2-1; D not certain. Trimming removed 0 bases at V and 7 bases at J, with 11 bases between. Germline lookup yields CDR1 SGDLS and CDR2 YYNGEE. The CDR3 covers 14 residues. The CDR3 loop reads CASSVGVGGNEQFF. The CDR3 nucleotides read TGTGCCAGCAGCGTAGGAGTCGGTGGGAATGAGCAGTTCTTC. The full variable domain, with the rest looked up from reference TRBV9 and TRBJ2-1, is DSGVTQTPKHLITATGQRVTLRCSPRSGDLSVYWYQQSLDQGLQFLIQYYNGEERAKGNILERFSAQQFPDLHSELNLSSLELGDSALYFCASSVGVGGNEQFFGPGTRLTVL.